A selection of T cell receptor beta chains follows, all from one sample in a study of blood T cell repertoires in COVID-19. This table comes from immunoSEQ multiplex PCR, and its TCRdb copy is limited to in-frame clones, with some not included. The sample records some 300,000 clones, 88% being singletons. Sample: PBMCs or T cells enriched from blood (not recorded which). Receptors were obtained from an older woman in a cohort exposed to, infected with or recovered from COVID-19 (not recorded which). CDR3s include the opening cysteine and the closing phenylalanine or tryptophan. Each record gives: J gene, V gene, clone size, D gene, CDR3 DNA, CDR3 protein. A D gene is named only where the DNA matches it firmly. Part of the rows lack a size; the others show once, few, many or a class for expanded clones.

j_gene: TRBJ2-7
v_gene: TRBV28
abundance: NA
d_gene: NA
CDR3nt: TGTGCCAGCAGTAATCAACCTCTCCCAGGGGAGCAGTACTTC
CDR3aa: CASSNQPLPGEQYF

j_gene: TRBJ2-5
v_gene: TRBV11-2
abundance: NA
d_gene: TRBD2
CDR3nt: TGTGCCAGCAGCTTAGTCTTACGGGGGGGAGAGACCCAGTACTTC
CDR3aa: CASSLVLRGGETQYF

j_gene: TRBJ2-3
v_gene: TRBV5-6
abundance: NA
d_gene: TRBD2
CDR3nt: TGTGCCAGCAGCTTACTGCGGGAGGGCCACAACACAGATACGCAGTATTTT
CDR3aa: CASSLLREGHNTDTQYF

j_gene: TRBJ1-1
v_gene: TRBV28
abundance: many
d_gene: NA
CDR3nt: TGTGCCAGCAGTCCACAGAACATGAACACTGAAGCTTTCTTT
CDR3aa: CASSPQNMNTEAFF

j_gene: TRBJ2-7
v_gene: TRBV30
abundance: NA
d_gene: TRBD1
CDR3nt: TGTGCCTGGAGTCGACAGGGGGCGAACTACGAGCAGTACTTC
CDR3aa: CAWSRQGANYEQYF

j_gene: TRBJ1-1
v_gene: TRBV5-4
abundance: NA
d_gene: NA
CDR3nt: TGTGCCAGCAGCTTGGACTTCTGGGGCGAAGAGAACACTGAAGCTTTCTTT
CDR3aa: CASSLDFWGEENTEAFF

j_gene: TRBJ2-7
v_gene: TRBV6-5
abundance: NA
d_gene: TRBD1
CDR3nt: TGTGCCAGCAGGCCCGCGGGGCAGGGGGCTTACGAGCAGTACTTC
CDR3aa: CASRPAGQGAYEQYF

j_gene: TRBJ2-1
v_gene: TRBV18
abundance: NA
d_gene: TRBD2
CDR3nt: TGTGCCAGCTCACCACGAACTAGCGACAATGAGCAGTTCTTC
CDR3aa: CASSPRTSDNEQFF

j_gene: TRBJ1-4
v_gene: TRBV7-9
abundance: NA
d_gene: NA
CDR3nt: TGTGCCAGCAGTCCCACCCAGGGGCTATCTAATGAAAAACTGTTTTTT
CDR3aa: CASSPTQGLSNEKLFF

j_gene: TRBJ2-7
v_gene: TRBV9
abundance: NA
d_gene: TRBD1
CDR3nt: TGTGCCAGCAGCGCCGGGACAGGAGTTCAATCAGGGCAGTACTTC
CDR3aa: CASSAGTGVQSGQYF

j_gene: TRBJ2-1
v_gene: TRBV28
abundance: once
d_gene: TRBD1
CDR3nt: TGTGCCAGCAGTTTCGAAGGGACAGGGGGCTACAATGAGCAGTTCTTC
CDR3aa: CASSFEGTGGYNEQFF

j_gene: TRBJ1-2
v_gene: TRBV24-1
abundance: NA
d_gene: TRBD1
CDR3nt: TGTGCCACCAGTGATCCTAGGACAGGATCTAACTATGGCTACACCTTC
CDR3aa: CATSDPRTGSNYGYTF

j_gene: TRBJ1-6
v_gene: TRBV18
abundance: NA
d_gene: NA
CDR3nt: TGTGGGTCGATGGCGGACATAAATTCACCCCTCCACTTT
CDR3aa: CGSMADINSPLHF

j_gene: TRBJ2-5
v_gene: TRBV24-1
abundance: once
d_gene: TRBD2
CDR3nt: TGTGCCACCGCAATCGGAGGGACTAGCGGGAACCAAGAGACCCAGTACTTC
CDR3aa: CATAIGGTSGNQETQYF

j_gene: TRBJ2-2
v_gene: TRBV5-1
abundance: NA
d_gene: TRBD2
CDR3nt: TGCGCCAGCAGCAGACTAGCGGGGGACACCGGGGAGCTGTTTTTT
CDR3aa: CASSRLAGDTGELFF

j_gene: TRBJ1-5
v_gene: TRBV19
abundance: NA
d_gene: TRBD1
CDR3nt: TGTGCCAGTAGTATGAACAGGGGTAACAATCAGCCCCAGCATTTT
CDR3aa: CASSMNRGNNQPQHF

j_gene: TRBJ2-7
v_gene: TRBV7-2
abundance: NA
d_gene: TRBD2
CDR3nt: TGTGCCAGCAGCTTTGGAGTAGCGGGAGGGTACGAGCAGTACTTC
CDR3aa: CASSFGVAGGYEQYF

j_gene: TRBJ1-6
v_gene: TRBV27
abundance: NA
d_gene: NA
CDR3nt: TGTGCCAGCAGTTCCCTCTCGAGCTCCTATAATTCACCCCTCCACTTT
CDR3aa: CASSSLSSSYNSPLHF

j_gene: TRBJ2-1
v_gene: TRBV3-1/TRBV3-2
abundance: NA
d_gene: TRBD2
CDR3nt: TGTGCCAGCAGCCCTCCCGGACTAGCGGGGAACAATGAGCAGTTCTTC
CDR3aa: CASSPPGLAGNNEQFF

j_gene: TRBJ1-5
v_gene: TRBV28
abundance: NA
d_gene: NA
CDR3nt: TGTGCCAGCAAGCCCCTCAATCAGCCCCAGCATTTT
CDR3aa: CASKPLNQPQHF

j_gene: TRBJ1-1
v_gene: TRBV28
abundance: NA
d_gene: NA
CDR3nt: TGTGCCAGCAGTTTTAGTGAAGGGAGGAACACTGAAGCTTTCTTT
CDR3aa: CASSFSEGRNTEAFF

j_gene: TRBJ1-4
v_gene: TRBV6-6
abundance: NA
d_gene: TRBD1
CDR3nt: TGTGCCAGCAGTCAATCGACAGGGGCTTCAACTAATGAAAAACTGTTTTTT
CDR3aa: CASSQSTGASTNEKLFF

j_gene: TRBJ1-2
v_gene: TRBV4-2
abundance: NA
d_gene: TRBD1
CDR3nt: TGTGCCAGCAGCCAACCAGACAGGGCAATGGGCGGCTACACCTTC
CDR3aa: CASSQPDRAMGGYTF

j_gene: TRBJ2-1
v_gene: TRBV24-1
abundance: NA
d_gene: NA
CDR3nt: TGTGCCACCAGTGATCGGCGGAGCAATGAGCAGTTCTTC
CDR3aa: CATSDRRSNEQFF

j_gene: TRBJ2-7
v_gene: TRBV20-1
abundance: NA
d_gene: NA
CDR3nt: TGCAGTGCTAGTCCCGTCTCCTACGAGCAGTACTTC
CDR3aa: CSASPVSYEQYF

j_gene: TRBJ2-3
v_gene: TRBV28
abundance: NA
d_gene: TRBD2
CDR3nt: TGTGCCAGCAGCGTAGGGACTAGCGGCACAGATACGCAGTATTTT
CDR3aa: CASSVGTSGTDTQYF

j_gene: TRBJ1-5
v_gene: TRBV27
abundance: NA
d_gene: TRBD1
CDR3nt: TGTGCCAGCAGTCTCGGGACAGGGGACCATCAGCCCCAGCATTTT
CDR3aa: CASSLGTGDHQPQHF

j_gene: TRBJ2-7
v_gene: TRBV14
abundance: NA
d_gene: TRBD2
CDR3nt: TGTGCCAGCAGCCTTACTAGCGGGCCATACGAGCAGTACTTC
CDR3aa: CASSLTSGPYEQYF

j_gene: TRBJ2-2
v_gene: TRBV19
abundance: few
d_gene: TRBD1
CDR3nt: TGTGCCAGTAGTCCCCGACAGGGCGCGGTCACCGGGGAGCTGTTTTTT
CDR3aa: CASSPRQGAVTGELFF